This T cell receptor beta chain was sequenced for a study of T cell repertoires in cytomegalovirus infection. About the study: Public TCR beta signatures marked donors with CMV infection and the matching HLA.

A word on this clonotype: The antigen is unknown.

TCRdb recomputed calls from the reads with MiXCR, one row per CDR3 protein. This table holds 80,000 or so distinct CDR3 sequences, under 30% found once. The ends were cut back, 0 bases at V and 4 bases at J, with 16 bases in the middle. The germline gives CDR1 LGHNT, CDR2 FRNRAP. The CDR3 is 17 residues long. The clonotype was recovered from a human donor in good health (CMV status not recorded). Some clones in this sample may be carry-over from other donors' samples. The chain recombines TRBV12-5 with TRBJ1-5; TRBD1 is a possible D gene (6 bases). Sequences were derived from CD8+ T cells from cultured PBMCs, sampled from culture after CMV antigen stimulation. CDR3 protein: CASGLVRANRENQPQHF. Written as DNA, the CDR3 is TGTGCTAGTGGTTTGGTACGGGCAAACAGGGAAAATCAGCCCCAGCATTTT.